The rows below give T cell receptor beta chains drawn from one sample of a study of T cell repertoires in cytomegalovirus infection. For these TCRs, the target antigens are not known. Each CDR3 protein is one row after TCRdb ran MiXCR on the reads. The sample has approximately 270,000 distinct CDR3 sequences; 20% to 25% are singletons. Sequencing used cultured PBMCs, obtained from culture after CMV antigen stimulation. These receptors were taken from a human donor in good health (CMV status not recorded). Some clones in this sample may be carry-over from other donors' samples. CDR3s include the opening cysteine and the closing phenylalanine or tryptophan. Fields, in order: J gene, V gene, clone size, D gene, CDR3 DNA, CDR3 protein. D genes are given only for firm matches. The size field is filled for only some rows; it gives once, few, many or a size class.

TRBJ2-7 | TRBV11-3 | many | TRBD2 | TGTGCCAGCAGCTCCTTTAGCGGGCCGACCTACGAGCAGTACTTC | CASSSFSGPTYEQYF
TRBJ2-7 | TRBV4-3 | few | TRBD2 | TGCGCCAGCAGCCAAGATCTACTAGCGGGAGGGTCCTACGAGCAGTACTTC | CASSQDLLAGGSYEQYF
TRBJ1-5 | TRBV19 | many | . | TGTGCCAGTAGTCGGAATAGCAATCAGCCCCAGCATTTT | CASSRNSNQPQHF
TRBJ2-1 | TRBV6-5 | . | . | TGTGCCAGCAGTTACGCGGCCTCGGGCGATGAGCAGTTCTTC | CASSYAASGDEQFF
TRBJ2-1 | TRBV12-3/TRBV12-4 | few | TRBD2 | TGTGCCAGCAGTTTAGGAGCGGGAGGGCCTGTCTATGAGCAGTTCTTC | CASSLGAGGPVYEQFF
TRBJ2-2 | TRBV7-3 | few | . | TGTGCCAGCAGCCTCGGGACCTCCGGGGAGCTGTTTTTT | CASSLGTSGELFF
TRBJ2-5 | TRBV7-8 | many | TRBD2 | TGTGCCAGCACCAAGCGGGGGGCACGAGTCCGAGTAGAGACCCAGTACTTC | CASTKRGARVRVETQYF
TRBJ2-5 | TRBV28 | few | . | TGTGCTAGCAGTCACAGGGCGGCGATGACGGGGGAGACCCAGTACTTC | CASSHRAAMTGETQYF
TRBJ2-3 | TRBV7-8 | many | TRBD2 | TGTGCCAGCAGCTTATTGGCGGGAGTCACAGATACGCAGTATTTT | CASSLLAGVTDTQYF
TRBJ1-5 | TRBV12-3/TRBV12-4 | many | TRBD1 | TGTGCCAGCAGAAGGGACAGGGTACAGCCCCAGCATTTT | CASRRDRVQPQHF